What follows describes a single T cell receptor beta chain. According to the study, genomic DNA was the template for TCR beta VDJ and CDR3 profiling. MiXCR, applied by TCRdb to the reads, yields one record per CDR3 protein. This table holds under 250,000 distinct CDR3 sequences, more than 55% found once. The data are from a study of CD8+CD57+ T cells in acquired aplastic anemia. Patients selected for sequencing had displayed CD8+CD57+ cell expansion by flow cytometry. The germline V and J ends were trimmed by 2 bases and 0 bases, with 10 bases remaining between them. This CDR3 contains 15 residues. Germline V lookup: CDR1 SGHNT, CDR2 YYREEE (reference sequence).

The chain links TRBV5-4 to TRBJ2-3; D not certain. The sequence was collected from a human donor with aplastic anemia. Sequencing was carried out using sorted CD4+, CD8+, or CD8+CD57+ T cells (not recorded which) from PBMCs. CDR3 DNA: TGTGCCAGCAGCTTTAATCCCTTTAGCACAGATACGCAGTATTTT. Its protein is CASSFNPFSTDTQYF.